This is a list of T cell receptor beta chains from one sample in a study of long-term antiretroviral therapy in people with HIV. TCRdb's table, derived via immunoSEQ multiplex PCR, lists solely in-frame clones and lacks some. The sample comprises 38,000 or so clones, 65% to 90% of which are singletons, and about 5% rests with the top ten. Sequencing was performed on unsorted PBMCs, taken 1.5 years after starting antiretroviral therapy. Source of these receptors: a man younger than 35 with HIV. Each CDR3 is given with its conserved first and last residue. A D gene is named only where the DNA matches it firmly. Only some rows state a clone size, as once, few, many or a class for expanded clones.

D: .; J: TRBJ1-5; size: .; V: TRBV5-5; DNA: TGTGCCAGCAGCTTCCGCCAGGGCGGTAATCAGCCCCAGCATTTT; CDR3: CASSFRQGGNQPQHF
D: TRBD2; J: TRBJ2-7; size: few; V: TRBV28; DNA: TGTGCCAGCAGTTTAAGTAGCGGGATCCCTTACGAGCAGTACTTC; CDR3: CASSLSSGIPYEQYF
D: TRBD2; J: TRBJ2-1; size: once; V: TRBV5-4; DNA: TGTGCCAGCAGCCCCGCGACTAGCCCAAGGTCCTACAATGAGCAGTTCTTC; CDR3: CASSPATSPRSYNEQFF
D: .; J: TRBJ2-7; size: .; V: TRBV11-3; DNA: TGTGCCAGCAGCTTAGTCTCGGGTTACGAGCAGTACTTC; CDR3: CASSLVSGYEQYF
D: TRBD1; J: TRBJ1-2; size: once; V: TRBV7-6; DNA: TGTGCCAGCAGCTTAGGGGACAGGGGAGGCTATGGCTACACCTTC; CDR3: CASSLGDRGGYGYTF
D: TRBD2; J: TRBJ2-1; size: .; V: TRBV5-1; DNA: TGCGCCACCTCAGTGGTTTATACGGGAGGTCTGGATGAGCAGTTCTTC; CDR3: CATSVVYTGGLDEQFF
D: .; J: TRBJ2-1; size: .; V: TRBV15; DNA: TGTGCCACCAGCAGAGTCAAGGGAAGCGACAATGAGCAGTTCTTC; CDR3: CATSRVKGSDNEQFF
D: .; J: TRBJ2-1; size: .; V: TRBV4-1; DNA: TGCGCCAGCAGCCAAGTGGCAGGGTCTTACAATGAGCAGTTCTTC; CDR3: CASSQVAGSYNEQFF
D: .; J: TRBJ1-2; size: .; V: TRBV28; DNA: TGTGCCAGCAGTTTTAGGGTCCCCTATGGCTACACCTTC; CDR3: CASSFRVPYGYTF
D: TRBD1; J: TRBJ1-1; size: .; V: TRBV7-3; DNA: TGTGCCAGCAGCCCAGGGGGGGCGAACACTGAAGCTTTCTTT; CDR3: CASSPGGANTEAFF
D: .; J: TRBJ2-7; size: few; V: TRBV4-1; DNA: TGCGCCAGCAGCCAAGACTTGACAGAGCGCTCCTACGAGCAGTACTTC; CDR3: CASSQDLTERSYEQYF
D: TRBD1; J: TRBJ2-1; size: .; V: TRBV5-1; DNA: TGCGCCAGCAGCTTGTTTTATGGACAGGGCGGGAATGAGCAGTTCTTC; CDR3: CASSLFYGQGGNEQFF
D: TRBD2; J: TRBJ2-1; size: .; V: TRBV5-1; DNA: TGCGCCAGCAGTATAGGGCACAGGGACGGGAGGGCCTCGGGTGAGCAGTTCTTC; CDR3: CASSIGHRDGRASGEQFF
D: .; J: TRBJ2-7; size: .; V: TRBV18; DNA: TGTGCCAGCTCACCGCCGGGACGGTACGAGCAGTACTTC; CDR3: CASSPPGRYEQYF
D: .; J: TRBJ2-1; size: .; V: TRBV10-3; DNA: TGTGCCATCAGTGATCGAGCGGGCTCGGGCTCCTACAATGAGCAGTTCTTC; CDR3: CAISDRAGSGSYNEQFF
D: .; J: TRBJ2-3; size: .; V: TRBV9; DNA: TGTGCCAGCAGCGTATTTGCGGGTGAGGCAGATACGCAGTATTTT; CDR3: CASSVFAGEADTQYF
D: TRBD2; J: TRBJ2-1; size: .; V: TRBV5-6; DNA: TGTGCCAGCACCCCGGGACTAGCGATCAATGAGCAGTTCTTC; CDR3: CASTPGLAINEQFF
D: .; J: TRBJ2-7; size: .; V: TRBV18; DNA: TGTGCCAGCTCACCCCTCGGGGCCGTCTCCTCCTACGAGCAGTACTTC; CDR3: CASSPLGAVSSYEQYF
D: .; J: TRBJ1-5; size: few; V: TRBV30; DNA: TGTGCCTGGAGTCCCCACGGCCTGGCGGGGGGTCAGCCCCAGCATTTT; CDR3: CAWSPHGLAGGQPQHF
D: .; J: TRBJ2-3; size: few; V: TRBV14; DNA: TGTGCCAGCAGCCCGTTCCCCGGGACTAGCACAGATACGCAGTATTTT; CDR3: CASSPFPGTSTDTQYF
D: TRBD2; J: TRBJ2-7; size: .; V: TRBV27; DNA: TGTGCCAGCAGTTTACCACCGACTAGCGGTGCCTACGAGCAGTACTTC; CDR3: CASSLPPTSGAYEQYF
D: TRBD2; J: TRBJ2-7; size: .; V: TRBV7-2; DNA: TGTGCCAGCAGCTTAGTTGCGGGAGCATACGAGCAGTACTTC; CDR3: CASSLVAGAYEQYF
D: .; J: TRBJ2-7; size: .; V: TRBV7-6; DNA: TGTGCCAGCAGCCGCGGATCGGACAGAAACTCCTACGAGCAGTACTTC; CDR3: CASSRGSDRNSYEQYF
D: TRBD1; J: TRBJ1-2; size: .; V: TRBV7-2; DNA: TGTGCCAGCAGCTTAGAGAGGACAGGGCATTATGGCTACACCTTC; CDR3: CASSLERTGHYGYTF
D: .; J: TRBJ1-1; size: few; V: TRBV10-3; DNA: TGTGCCACGACCCGGGACTTGAACACTGAAGCTTTCTTT; CDR3: CATTRDLNTEAFF
D: .; J: TRBJ2-5; size: .; V: TRBV9; DNA: TGTGCCAGCACCTTTACTGACGGGCCGCAGGAAGAGACCCAGTACTTC; CDR3: CASTFTDGPQEETQYF
D: TRBD2; J: TRBJ2-3; size: .; V: TRBV6-1; DNA: TGTGCCAGCAGTGACGGGACTAGCCCCACAGATACGCAGTATTTT; CDR3: CASSDGTSPTDTQYF
D: .; J: TRBJ2-3; size: .; V: TRBV28; DNA: TGTGCCAGCAGCTCCCCGGGAAGGGGCACAGATACGCAGTATTTT; CDR3: CASSSPGRGTDTQYF
D: TRBD2; J: TRBJ2-2; size: .; V: TRBV27; DNA: TGTGCCAGCAGTTCGAGCGTAGCGGGAGGCCCCGGGGAGCTGTTTTTT; CDR3: CASSSSVAGGPGELFF
D: .; J: TRBJ1-1; size: .; V: TRBV6-6; DNA: TGTGCCAGCAGTTACGTGGGGGCAACTGAAGCTTTCTTT; CDR3: CASSYVGATEAFF
D: .; J: TRBJ2-3; size: .; V: TRBV27; DNA: TGTGCCAGCAGACCTCTACTAGACCGCACAGATACGCAGTATTTT; CDR3: CASRPLLDRTDTQYF
D: .; J: TRBJ2-3; size: .; V: TRBV7-2; DNA: TGTGCCAGCAGCGAACGGGATACGCAGTATTTT; CDR3: CASSERDTQYF
D: .; J: TRBJ2-1; size: .; V: TRBV18; DNA: TGTGCCAGCTCACTAAGGAGCGGAAGCTCCTACAATGAGCAGTTCTTC; CDR3: CASSLRSGSSYNEQFF
D: TRBD2; J: TRBJ2-7; size: .; V: TRBV10-3; DNA: TGTGCCATCAGTGAGACCGGGACTAGCGGGAGCGAGCAGTACTTC; CDR3: CAISETGTSGSEQYF
D: .; J: TRBJ2-3; size: .; V: TRBV13; DNA: TGTGCCAGCAGCTCGAGGGCCCGGGTAGATACGCAGTATTTT; CDR3: CASSSRARVDTQYF
D: .; J: TRBJ2-7; size: .; V: TRBV7-2; DNA: TGTGCCAGCAGCTCCCTGAGCTCCTACGAGCAGTACTTC; CDR3: CASSSLSSYEQYF
D: .; J: TRBJ2-3; size: .; V: TRBV7-2; DNA: TGTGCCAGCAGCTTAGTTGCTAAACCCACAGATACGCAGTATTTT; CDR3: CASSLVAKPTDTQYF
D: TRBD1; J: TRBJ2-3; size: .; V: TRBV18; DNA: TGTGCCAGCTCACCAGACAGGGGGCCATATACGCAGTATTTT; CDR3: CASSPDRGPYTQYF
D: .; J: TRBJ2-2; size: .; V: TRBV18; DNA: TGTGCCAGCTCACCGAAGAGCTCAAACACCGGGGAGCTGTTTTTT; CDR3: CASSPKSSNTGELFF
D: .; J: TRBJ2-3; size: .; V: TRBV4-3; DNA: TGCGCCAGCAGCCAAGAGAGGATAGGAGGAGATACGCAGTATTTT; CDR3: CASSQERIGGDTQYF
D: .; J: TRBJ1-2; size: .; V: TRBV7-2; DNA: TGTGCCAGCAGCACCCGGACAGACTTAGCCTATGGCTACACCTTC; CDR3: CASSTRTDLAYGYTF
D: TRBD2; J: TRBJ2-7; size: .; V: TRBV28; DNA: TGTGCCAGCAGTCCGACTAGCGGTGCCTACTACGAGCAGTACTTC; CDR3: CASSPTSGAYYEQYF
D: TRBD2; J: TRBJ2-3; size: once; V: TRBV7-6; DNA: TGTGCCAGCAGCGCCGGGACTAGCTCAACAGATACGCAGTATTTT; CDR3: CASSAGTSSTDTQYF
D: TRBD1; J: TRBJ2-6; size: .; V: TRBV27; DNA: TGTGCCAGCAGCGACGGACAGGGGGCCACTGGGGCCAACGTCCTGACTTTC; CDR3: CASSDGQGATGANVLTF
D: TRBD2; J: TRBJ2-1; size: .; V: TRBV25-1; DNA: TGTGCCAGCAGTGGTTCTAGCGGGAGGGACGACAATGAGCAGTTCTTC; CDR3: CASSGSSGRDDNEQFF
D: .; J: TRBJ1-2; size: few; V: TRBV30; DNA: TGTGCCTGGAGTGACCTCACCCGGGGGGGCTACACCTTC; CDR3: CAWSDLTRGGYTF
D: .; J: TRBJ2-7; size: .; V: TRBV5-1; DNA: TGCGCCAGCAGCTTGGGAGTAGCCCCCGAGCAGTACTTC; CDR3: CASSLGVAPEQYF
D: .; J: TRBJ2-5; size: .; V: TRBV5-1; DNA: TGCGCCAGCAGCTTAGGGGGGGAACAACAAGAGACCCAGTACTTC; CDR3: CASSLGGEQQETQYF
D: .; J: TRBJ1-3; size: .; V: TRBV27; DNA: TGTGCCAGCACCGCCCGGGTTGGTGGAAACACCATATATTTT; CDR3: CASTARVGGNTIYF
D: .; J: TRBJ2-1; size: .; V: TRBV20-1; DNA: TGCAGTGCGACCCTAGACAATGAGCAGTTCTTC; CDR3: CSATLDNEQFF
D: .; J: TRBJ1-3; size: once; V: TRBV4-3; DNA: TGCGCCAGCAGCCAAGATTCCCGCTTCTCTGGAAACACCATATATTTT; CDR3: CASSQDSRFSGNTIYF
D: .; J: TRBJ2-3; size: few; V: TRBV18; DNA: TGTGCCAGCTCAGCGGTAGATACGCAGTATTTT; CDR3: CASSAVDTQYF
D: .; J: TRBJ2-2; size: .; V: TRBV6-6; DNA: TGTGCCGCCGGCCGTGGGGGGTCGAACACCGGGGAGCTGTTTTTT; CDR3: CAAGRGGSNTGELFF
D: .; J: TRBJ2-7; size: .; V: TRBV7-2; DNA: TGTGCCAGCAGCCCGACTGGGCCGGGCGAGCAGTACTTC; CDR3: CASSPTGPGEQYF
D: TRBD2; J: TRBJ2-7; size: once; V: TRBV19; DNA: TGTGCCAGTAGTTCTTTAGCGGGGTCCTCCTACGAGCAGTACTTC; CDR3: CASSSLAGSSYEQYF